This TCR beta chain was captured by sequencing in a study of T cells in Graves' hyperthyroidism and ophthalmopathy. The CDR3 sequence is 14 residues long. Trimming left V 4 bases short and J 6 bases short, with 13 bases between. The germline V gene encodes CDR1 SNHLY and CDR2 FYNNEI. This clonotype has ten or more counts. The investigators amplified TCR beta CDR3 regions from RNA transcripts. An initial round of RT-PCR targeting the TCR CDR3 relied on the HTBI primer set. TCRdb called the multiplex PCR reads again in MiXCR, with one record for every CDR3 protein. Of a few hundred thousand distinct CDR3 sequences listed, roughly 25% are singletons.

This receptor was taken from a middle-aged man with Graves' hyperthyroidism. The chain has TRBV2 and TRBJ2-1; D is uncertain. The sequencing sample was made of blood. The chain's CDR3 is CASSANYATNEQFF. The CDR3 DNA follows: TGTGCCAGCAGTGCTAACTACGCTACCAATGAGCAGTTCTTC.